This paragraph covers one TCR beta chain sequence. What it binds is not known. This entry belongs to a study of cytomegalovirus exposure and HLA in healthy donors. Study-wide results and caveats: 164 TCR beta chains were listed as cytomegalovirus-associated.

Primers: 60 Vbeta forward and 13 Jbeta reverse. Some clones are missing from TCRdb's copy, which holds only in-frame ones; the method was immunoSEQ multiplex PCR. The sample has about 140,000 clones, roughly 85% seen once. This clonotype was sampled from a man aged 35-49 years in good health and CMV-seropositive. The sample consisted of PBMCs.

The CDR3 spells CASLPGGRGNEQFF. The DNA for the CDR3 is TGTGCCAGCCTCCCGGGGGGGAGAGGCAATGAGCAGTTCTTC. V and J are TRBV6-5 and TRBJ2-1; 8 nucleotides align to TRBD2. The CDR3 contains 14 residues. Germline assignment: CDR1 MNHEY and CDR2 SVGAGI. V lost 8 bases to trimming and J lost 6 bases; unmatched junction nucleotides: 9.